Reported below is one T cell receptor (beta chain). Those enrolled in Seattle joined during active infection and were followed longitudinally afterward. From germline, CDR1 is SGHTA and CDR2 FQGTGA. The J segment lost 4 bases and the V segment lost 5 bases, leaving 3 bases of the junction unmatched. The CDR3 contains 13 residues. Original analysis: The assay estimated nucleated cells by amplifying reference gene primers. Data came from immunoSEQ multiplex PCR; TCRdb stores just in-frame clones and leaves some out. From that table come the V and J calls and clone size; the DNA was used to work out D and trimming. This sample has 150,000 or so clones, with 82% found just once. The data belong to a study of blood T cell repertoires in COVID-19. About the study: Samples came from the United States, Italy and Spain, spanning acute and convalescent COVID-19.

The J gene is TRBJ1-2, the V gene TRBV7-3, with 8 positions matching TRBD1. Sequenced: peripheral blood. The receptor was isolated from a woman aged 40 to 50 with COVID-19, enrolled during active disease. CDR3 residues: CASSLDRAYGYTF. The CDR3 coding sequence is TGTGCCAGCAGCCTGGACAGGGCCTATGGCTACACCTTC.